This T cell receptor (beta chain) originates from a study of beta chain features in type 1 diabetes. The entirety of the isolated RNA underwent reverse transcription, so expressed TCRB transcripts were sequenced. Libraries were prepared by immunoSEQ multiplex PCR; TCRdb keeps only in-frame clonotypes and omits some of them. The repertoire includes around 300,000 clones, about 8% of them detected once, and roughly 0.94% sits in the top ten. This CDR3 contains 14 residues. V was cut by 0 bases and J by 2 bases, with 5 bases left in between. CDR1 SGHTA and CDR2 FQGTGA come from the germline V gene. This clonotype originated in a woman between 18 and 29 years old in good health. The J gene is TRBJ1-5, the V gene TRBV7-3; TRBD1 is a possible D gene (5 bases). Sequencing was done on a sample of central memory CD4+ T cells from blood. Written as DNA, the CDR3 is TGTGCCAGCAGCTTAACAGGGGGCAATCAGCCCCAGCATTTT. This encodes CASSLTGGNQPQHF.